These T cell receptor beta chains were read from a single sample in a study of T-cell memory formation after mild COVID-19. TCRdb reprocessed the 5' RACE reads via MiXCR and lists one record per CDR3 protein. The repertoire has about 250,000 distinct CDR3 sequences, over 15% of them found once; the top ten carry about 2%. The sequenced sample was PBMCs or a T cell subset sorted from them (not recorded which). The receptors were sampled from an adult woman who had mild COVID-19 (a few samples of this study predate the infection). Cell type and time point are not known. Both conserved end residues are part of each CDR3. The order of the fields is J gene, D gene, clone size, V gene, CDR3 DNA, CDR3 protein. The D gene is left open where the match is weak. The size of a clone is reported for some rows only, either as once, few or many, or as a class for expanded clones.

>TRBJ2-3|TRBD2|NA|TRBV6-2/TRBV6-3
TGTGCCAGCAGCCCGGAGGGACTAGAGTCGTATTTT
CASSPEGLESYF
>TRBJ2-2|TRBD1|few|TRBV7-9
TGTGCCCCCTCCCCGGACAGGGCGAACACCGGGGAGCTGTTTTTT
CAPSPDRANTGELFF
>TRBJ2-1|NA|few|TRBV4-1
TGCGCCAGCGCTAGATTCGGACGGGATGAGCAGTTCTTC
CASARFGRDEQFF
>TRBJ1-1|NA|few|TRBV5-1
TGCGCCAGCAGGAGGGAGGAGGGCACTGAAGCTTTCTTT
CASRREEGTEAFF
>TRBJ2-7|TRBD1|few|TRBV5-1
TGCGCCAGCAGCTTCCGGGACAGGGGCTACGAGCAGTACTTC
CASSFRDRGYEQYF
>TRBJ1-5|NA|NA|TRBV24-1
TGTGCCACCAGTGATTTATCAGGGGAAATCAATCAGCCCCAGCATTTT
CATSDLSGEINQPQHF
>TRBJ2-1|NA|NA|TRBV9
TGTGCCAGCAGCACTCAGGTGGGGAGACAGAATGAGCAGTTCTTC
CASSTQVGRQNEQFF
>TRBJ1-5|NA|NA|TRBV30
TGTGCCTGGAGTAGGCAGTACAATCAGCCCCAGCATTTT
CAWSRQYNQPQHF
>TRBJ1-6|TRBD1|NA|TRBV30
TGTGCCTGGACATACAGGGGAAGGAGGGATTCACCCCTCCACTTT
CAWTYRGRRDSPLHF
>TRBJ2-3|TRBD2|NA|TRBV2
TGTGCCAGCAGTCGACCGACTAGCGGAAGCACAGATACGCAGTATTTT
CASSRPTSGSTDTQYF
>TRBJ2-4|NA|many|TRBV24-1
TGTGCCACCAGTGTTGGACAGATTCAGTACTTC
CATSVGQIQYF
>TRBJ2-6|NA|NA|TRBV19
TGTGCCAGTACCCCGTACTCTGGGGCCAACGTCCTGACTTTC
CASTPYSGANVLTF
>TRBJ2-1|NA|many|TRBV7-2
TGTGCCAGCAGCTTAGCGGGGAACTACAATGAGCAGTTCTTC
CASSLAGNYNEQFF